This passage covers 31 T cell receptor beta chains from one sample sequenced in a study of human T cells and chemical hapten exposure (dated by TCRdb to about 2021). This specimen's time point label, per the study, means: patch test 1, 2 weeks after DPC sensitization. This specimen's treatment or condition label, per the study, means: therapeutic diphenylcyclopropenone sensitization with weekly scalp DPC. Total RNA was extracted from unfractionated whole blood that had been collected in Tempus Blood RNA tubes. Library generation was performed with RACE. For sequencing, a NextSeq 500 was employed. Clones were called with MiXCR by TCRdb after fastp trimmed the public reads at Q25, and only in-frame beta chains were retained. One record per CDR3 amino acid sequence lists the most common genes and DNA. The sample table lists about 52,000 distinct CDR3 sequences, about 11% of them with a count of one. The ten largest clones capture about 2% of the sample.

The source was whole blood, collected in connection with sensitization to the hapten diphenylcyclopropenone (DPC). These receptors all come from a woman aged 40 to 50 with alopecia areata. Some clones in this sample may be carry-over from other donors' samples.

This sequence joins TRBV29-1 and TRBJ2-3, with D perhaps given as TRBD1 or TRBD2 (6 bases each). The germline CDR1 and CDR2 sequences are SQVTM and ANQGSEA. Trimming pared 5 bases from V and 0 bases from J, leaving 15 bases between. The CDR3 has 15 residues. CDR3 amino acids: CSVTEGGTSTDTQYF. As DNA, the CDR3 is TGCAGCGTTACCGAAGGGGGGACCAGCACAGATACGCAGTATTTT.

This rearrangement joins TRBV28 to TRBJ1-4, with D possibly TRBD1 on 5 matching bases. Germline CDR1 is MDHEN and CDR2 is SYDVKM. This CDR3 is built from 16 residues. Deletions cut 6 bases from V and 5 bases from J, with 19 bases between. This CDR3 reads CASSPLGGTANEKLFF. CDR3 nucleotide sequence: TGTGCCAGCAGCCCTCTCGGCGGGACGGCGAATGAAAAACTGTTTTTT.

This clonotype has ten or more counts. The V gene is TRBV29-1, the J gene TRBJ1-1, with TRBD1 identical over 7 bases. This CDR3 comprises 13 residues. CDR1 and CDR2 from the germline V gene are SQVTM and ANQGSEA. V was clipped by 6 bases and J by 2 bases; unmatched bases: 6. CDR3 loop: CSVQGQYNTEAFF. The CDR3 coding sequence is TGCAGCGTCCAGGGACAGTACAACACTGAAGCTTTCTTT.

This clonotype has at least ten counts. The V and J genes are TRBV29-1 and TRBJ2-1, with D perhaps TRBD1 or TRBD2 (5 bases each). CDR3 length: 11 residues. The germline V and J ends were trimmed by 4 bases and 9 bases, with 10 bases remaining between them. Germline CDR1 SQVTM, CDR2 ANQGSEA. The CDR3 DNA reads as TGCAGCGTTGTCGGGACCGGTGAGCAGTTCTTC. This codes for CSVVGTGEQFF.

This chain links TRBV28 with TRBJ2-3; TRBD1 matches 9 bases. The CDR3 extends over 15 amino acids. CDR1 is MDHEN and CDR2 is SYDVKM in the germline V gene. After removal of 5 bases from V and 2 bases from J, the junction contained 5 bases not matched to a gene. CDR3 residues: CASSPGTGITDTQYF. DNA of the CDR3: TGTGCCAGCAGTCCGGGGACAGGGATCACAGATACGCAGTATTTT.

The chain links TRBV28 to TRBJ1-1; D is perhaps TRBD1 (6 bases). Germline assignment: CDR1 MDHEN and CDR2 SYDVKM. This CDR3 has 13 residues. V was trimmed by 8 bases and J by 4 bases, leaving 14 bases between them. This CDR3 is CASHNRDPTEAFF. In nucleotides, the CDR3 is TGTGCCAGCCACAACAGGGACCCCACTGAAGCTTTCTTT.

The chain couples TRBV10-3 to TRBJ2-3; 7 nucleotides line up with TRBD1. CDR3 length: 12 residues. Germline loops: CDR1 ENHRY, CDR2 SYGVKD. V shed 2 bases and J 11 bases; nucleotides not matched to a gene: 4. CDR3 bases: TGTGCCATCAGTGAGCCGAACAGGGGGCAGTATTTT. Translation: CAISEPNRGQYF.

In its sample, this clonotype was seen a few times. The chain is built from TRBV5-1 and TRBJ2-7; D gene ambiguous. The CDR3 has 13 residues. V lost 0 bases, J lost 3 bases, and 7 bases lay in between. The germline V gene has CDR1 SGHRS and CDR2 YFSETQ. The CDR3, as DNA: TGCGCCAGCAGCTTGGCCTTACGCTACGAGCAGTACTTC. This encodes CASSLALRYEQYF.

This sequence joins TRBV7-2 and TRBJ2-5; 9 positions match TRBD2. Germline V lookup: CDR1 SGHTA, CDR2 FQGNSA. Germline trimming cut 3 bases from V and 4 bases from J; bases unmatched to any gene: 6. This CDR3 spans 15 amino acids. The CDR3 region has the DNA TGTGCCAGCAGCTTTGGCGGGGGGGCCCGAGAGACCCAGTACTTC. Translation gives CASSFGGGARETQYF.

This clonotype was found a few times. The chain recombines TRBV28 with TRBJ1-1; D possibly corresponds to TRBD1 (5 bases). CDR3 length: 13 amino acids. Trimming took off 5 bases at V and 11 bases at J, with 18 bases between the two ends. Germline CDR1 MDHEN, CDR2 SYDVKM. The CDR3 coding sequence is TGTGCCAGCAGTACGCCGGGACTCGAATCCGCTTTCTTT. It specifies CASSTPGLESAFF. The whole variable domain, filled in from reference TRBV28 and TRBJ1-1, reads DVKVTQSSRYLVKRTGEKVFLECVQDMDHENMFWYRQDPGLGLRLIYFSYDVKMKEKGDIPEGYSVSREKKERFSLILESASTNQTSMYLCASSTPGLESAFFGQGTRLTVV.

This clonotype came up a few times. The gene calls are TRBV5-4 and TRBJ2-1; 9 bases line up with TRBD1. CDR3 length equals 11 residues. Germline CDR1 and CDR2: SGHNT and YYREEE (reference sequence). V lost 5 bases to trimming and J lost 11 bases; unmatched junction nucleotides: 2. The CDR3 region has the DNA TGTGCCAGCAGAGGGACAGGGAAGCAGTTCTTC. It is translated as CASRGTGKQFF.

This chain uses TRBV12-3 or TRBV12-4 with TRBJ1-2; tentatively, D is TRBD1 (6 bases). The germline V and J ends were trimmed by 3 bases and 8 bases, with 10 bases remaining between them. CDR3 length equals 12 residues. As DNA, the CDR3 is TGTGCCAGCAGTTTCCCCAGGGGAGGCTACACCTTC. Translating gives CASSFPRGGYTF.

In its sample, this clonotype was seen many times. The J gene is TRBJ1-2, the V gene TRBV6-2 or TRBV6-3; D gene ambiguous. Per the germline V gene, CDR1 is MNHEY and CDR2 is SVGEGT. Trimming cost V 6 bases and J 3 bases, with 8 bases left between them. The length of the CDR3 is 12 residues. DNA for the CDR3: TGTGCCAGCAGCACCGGATACTATGGCTACACCTTC. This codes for CASSTGYYGYTF.

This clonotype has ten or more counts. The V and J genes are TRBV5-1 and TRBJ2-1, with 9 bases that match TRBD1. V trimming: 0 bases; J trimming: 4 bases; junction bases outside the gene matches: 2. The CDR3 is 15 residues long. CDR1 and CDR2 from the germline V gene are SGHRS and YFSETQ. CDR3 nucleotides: TGCGCCAGCAGCTTGGCACAGGGGGCTTACAATGAGCAGTTCTTC. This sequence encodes CASSLAQGAYNEQFF.

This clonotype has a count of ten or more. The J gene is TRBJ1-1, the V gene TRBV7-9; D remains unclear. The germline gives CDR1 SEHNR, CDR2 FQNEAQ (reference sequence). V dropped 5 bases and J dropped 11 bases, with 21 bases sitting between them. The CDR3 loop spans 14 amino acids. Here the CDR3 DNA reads TGTGCCAGCAGCCCGACTGGAGGGATAGTGGAGGCTTTCTTT. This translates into CASSPTGGIVEAFF. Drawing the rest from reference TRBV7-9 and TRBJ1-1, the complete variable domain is DTGVSQNPRHKITKRGQNVTFRCDPISEHNRLYWYRQTLGQGPEFLTYFQNEAQLEKSRLLSDRFSAERPKGSFSTLEIQRTEQGDSAMYLCASSPTGGIVEAFFGQGTRLTVV.

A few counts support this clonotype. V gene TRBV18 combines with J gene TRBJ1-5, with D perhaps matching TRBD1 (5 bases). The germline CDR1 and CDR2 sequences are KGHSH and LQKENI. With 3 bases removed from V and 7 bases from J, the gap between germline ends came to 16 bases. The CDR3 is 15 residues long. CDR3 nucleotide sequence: TGTGCCAGCTCACCCCAGGGAGTCGGGGAACAGCCCCAGCATTTT. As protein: CASSPQGVGEQPQHF. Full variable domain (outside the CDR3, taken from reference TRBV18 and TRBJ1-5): NAGVMQNPRHLVRRRGQEARLRCSPMKGHSHVYWYRQLPEEGLKFMVYLQKENIIDESGMPKERFSAEFPKEGPSILRIQQVVRGDSAAYFCASSPQGVGEQPQHFGDGTRLSIL.

The CDR3 region is CASSRHSSTSGGANEQFF. For the CDR3, the DNA is TGTGCCAGCAGCAGACACTCATCAACTAGCGGGGGAGCCAATGAGCAGTTCTTC. This chain links TRBV21-1 with TRBJ2-1; the table calls TRBD2, which could not be checked here. TRBV21-1 represents a pseudogene. This CDR3 has 18 residues.

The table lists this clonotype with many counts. The CDR3 DNA follows: TGTGCCAGCAGTTCGTACAGGGGGGATGGATACAATGAGCAGTTCTTC. Its protein is CASSSYRGDGYNEQFF. The chain carries TRBV6-6 and TRBJ2-1, with TRBD1 matching 8 bases. Trimming cost V 4 bases and J 4 bases; bases outside gene matches: 9. This CDR3 region has 16 residues. Germline V gene lookup returns CDR1 MNHNY and CDR2 SVGAGI (reference sequence).

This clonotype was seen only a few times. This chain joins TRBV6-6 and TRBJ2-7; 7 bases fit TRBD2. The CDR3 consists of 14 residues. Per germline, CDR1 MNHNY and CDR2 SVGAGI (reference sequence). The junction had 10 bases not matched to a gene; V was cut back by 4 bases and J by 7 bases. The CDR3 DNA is TGTGCCAGCAGTTTCCCGACGGAGGGAGGGGAGCAGTACTTC. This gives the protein CASSFPTEGGEQYF.

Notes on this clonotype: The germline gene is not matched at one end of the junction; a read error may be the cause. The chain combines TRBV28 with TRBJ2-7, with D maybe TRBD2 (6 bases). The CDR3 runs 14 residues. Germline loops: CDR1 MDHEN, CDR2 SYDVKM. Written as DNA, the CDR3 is TGTGTCAGCAGGAGGGACGGAGAAACCTACGAGCAGTACTTC. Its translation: CVSRRDGETYEQYF. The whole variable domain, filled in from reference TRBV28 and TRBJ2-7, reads DVKVTQSSRYLVKRTGEKVFLECVQDMDHENMFWYRQDPGLGLRLIYFSYDVKMKEKGDIPEGYSVSREKKERFSLILESASTNQTSMYLCVSRRDGETYEQYFGPGTRLTVT.

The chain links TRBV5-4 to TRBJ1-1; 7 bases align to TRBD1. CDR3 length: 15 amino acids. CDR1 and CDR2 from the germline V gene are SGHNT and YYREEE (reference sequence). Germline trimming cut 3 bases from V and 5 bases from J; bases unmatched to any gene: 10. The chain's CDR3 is CASSSPPGQSTEAFF. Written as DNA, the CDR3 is TGTGCCAGCAGCTCGCCTCCGGGACAGAGTACTGAAGCTTTCTTT. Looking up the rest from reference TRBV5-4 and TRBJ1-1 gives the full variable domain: ETGVTQSPTHLIKTRGQQVTLRCSSQSGHNTVSWYQQALGQGPQFIFQYYREEENGRGNFPPRFSGLQFPNYSSELNVNALELDDSALYLCASSSPPGQSTEAFFGQGTRLTVV.

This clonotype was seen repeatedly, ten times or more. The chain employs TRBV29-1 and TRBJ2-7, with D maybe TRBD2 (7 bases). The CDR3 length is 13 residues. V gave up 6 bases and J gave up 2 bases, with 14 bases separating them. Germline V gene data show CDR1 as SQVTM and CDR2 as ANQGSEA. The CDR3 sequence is CSVAGGPTYEQYF. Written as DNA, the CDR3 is TGCAGCGTCGCCGGGGGGCCTACCTACGAGCAGTACTTC.

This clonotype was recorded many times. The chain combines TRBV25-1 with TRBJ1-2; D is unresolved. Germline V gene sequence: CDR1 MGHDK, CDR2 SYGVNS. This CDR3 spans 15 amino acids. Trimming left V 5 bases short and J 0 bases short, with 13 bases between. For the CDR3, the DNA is TGTGCCAGCAGTCCCGCGTCGGCAGCTAACTATGGCTACACCTTC. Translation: CASSPASAANYGYTF.

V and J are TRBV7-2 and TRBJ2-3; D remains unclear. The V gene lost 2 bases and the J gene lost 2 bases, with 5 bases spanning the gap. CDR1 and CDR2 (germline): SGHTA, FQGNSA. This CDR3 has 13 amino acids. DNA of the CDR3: TGTGCCAGCAGCTTATCCGCCACAGATACGCAGTATTTT. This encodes CASSLSATDTQYF.

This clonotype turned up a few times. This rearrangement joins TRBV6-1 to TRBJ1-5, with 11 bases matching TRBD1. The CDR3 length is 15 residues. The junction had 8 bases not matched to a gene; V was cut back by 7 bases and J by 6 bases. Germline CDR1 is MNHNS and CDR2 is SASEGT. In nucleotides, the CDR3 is TGTGCCAGCACAGACGGGACAGGGGGATTTCAGCCCCAGCATTTT. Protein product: CASTDGTGGFQPQHF.

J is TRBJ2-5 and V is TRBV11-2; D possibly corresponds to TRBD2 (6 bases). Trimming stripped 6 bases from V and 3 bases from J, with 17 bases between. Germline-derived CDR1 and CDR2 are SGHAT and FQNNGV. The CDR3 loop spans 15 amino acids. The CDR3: CASRQLTSSKETQYF. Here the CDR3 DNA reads TGTGCCAGCAGACAACTCACTAGCAGCAAAGAGACCCAGTACTTC.

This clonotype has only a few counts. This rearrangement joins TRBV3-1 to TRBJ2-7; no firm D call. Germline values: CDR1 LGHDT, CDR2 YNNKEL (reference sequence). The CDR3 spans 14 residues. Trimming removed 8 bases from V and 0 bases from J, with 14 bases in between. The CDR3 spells CASGSAPSSYEQYF. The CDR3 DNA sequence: TGTGCCAGCGGCTCAGCGCCGAGCTCCTACGAGCAGTACTTC.

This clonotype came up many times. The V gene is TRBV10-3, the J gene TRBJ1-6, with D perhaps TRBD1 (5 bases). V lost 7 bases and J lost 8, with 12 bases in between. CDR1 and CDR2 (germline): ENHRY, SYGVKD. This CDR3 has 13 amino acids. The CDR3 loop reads CAIKGSGDSPLHF. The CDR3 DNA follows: TGTGCCATCAAGGGGTCTGGGGATTCACCCCTCCACTTT.

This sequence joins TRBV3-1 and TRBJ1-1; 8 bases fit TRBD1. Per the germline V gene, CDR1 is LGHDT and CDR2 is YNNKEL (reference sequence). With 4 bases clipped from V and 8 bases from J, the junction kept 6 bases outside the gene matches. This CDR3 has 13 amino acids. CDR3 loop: CASSPGTGGEAFF. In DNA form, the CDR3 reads TGTGCCAGCAGCCCAGGGACAGGAGGAGAAGCTTTCTTT.

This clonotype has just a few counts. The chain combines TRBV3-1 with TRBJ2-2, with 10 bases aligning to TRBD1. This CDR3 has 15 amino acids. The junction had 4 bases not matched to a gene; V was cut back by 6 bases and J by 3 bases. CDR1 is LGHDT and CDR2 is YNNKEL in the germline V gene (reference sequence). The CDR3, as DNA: TGTGCCAGCAGACCGACAGGGGGCGACACCGGGGAGCTGTTTTTT. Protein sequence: CASRPTGGDTGELFF.

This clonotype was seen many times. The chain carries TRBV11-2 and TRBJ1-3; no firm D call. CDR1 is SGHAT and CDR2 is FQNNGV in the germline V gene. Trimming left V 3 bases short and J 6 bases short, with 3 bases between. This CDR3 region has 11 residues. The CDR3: CASSFKNTIYF. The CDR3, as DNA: TGTGCCAGCAGCTTTAAAAACACCATATATTTT.